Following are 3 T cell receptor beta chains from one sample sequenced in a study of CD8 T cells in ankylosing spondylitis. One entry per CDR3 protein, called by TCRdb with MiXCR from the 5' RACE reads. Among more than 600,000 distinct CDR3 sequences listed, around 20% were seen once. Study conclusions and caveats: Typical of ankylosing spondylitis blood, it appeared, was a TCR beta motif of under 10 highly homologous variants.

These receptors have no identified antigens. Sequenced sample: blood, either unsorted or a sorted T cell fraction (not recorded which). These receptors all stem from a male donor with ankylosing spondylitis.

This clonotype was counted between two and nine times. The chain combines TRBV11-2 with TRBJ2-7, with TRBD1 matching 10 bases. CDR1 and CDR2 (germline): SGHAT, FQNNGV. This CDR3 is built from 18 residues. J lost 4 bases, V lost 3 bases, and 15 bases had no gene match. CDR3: CASSLLKGQGYSWYEQYF. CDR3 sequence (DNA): TGTGCCAGCAGCTTGCTAAAGGGACAGGGGTACTCTTGGTACGAGCAGTACTTC.

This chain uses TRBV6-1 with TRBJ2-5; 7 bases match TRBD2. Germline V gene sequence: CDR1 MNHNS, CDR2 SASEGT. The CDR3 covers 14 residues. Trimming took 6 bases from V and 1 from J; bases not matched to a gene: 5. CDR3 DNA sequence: TGTGCCAGCAGGCCTCCGGGAGGCCAAGAGACCCAGTACTTC. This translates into CASRPPGGQETQYF.

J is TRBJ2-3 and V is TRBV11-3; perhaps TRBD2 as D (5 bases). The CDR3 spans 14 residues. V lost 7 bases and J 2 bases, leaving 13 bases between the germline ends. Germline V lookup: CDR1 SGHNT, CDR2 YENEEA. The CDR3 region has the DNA TGTGCCAGCACCCCCCGGGGAGTCACAGATACGCAGTATTTT. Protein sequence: CASTPRGVTDTQYF.